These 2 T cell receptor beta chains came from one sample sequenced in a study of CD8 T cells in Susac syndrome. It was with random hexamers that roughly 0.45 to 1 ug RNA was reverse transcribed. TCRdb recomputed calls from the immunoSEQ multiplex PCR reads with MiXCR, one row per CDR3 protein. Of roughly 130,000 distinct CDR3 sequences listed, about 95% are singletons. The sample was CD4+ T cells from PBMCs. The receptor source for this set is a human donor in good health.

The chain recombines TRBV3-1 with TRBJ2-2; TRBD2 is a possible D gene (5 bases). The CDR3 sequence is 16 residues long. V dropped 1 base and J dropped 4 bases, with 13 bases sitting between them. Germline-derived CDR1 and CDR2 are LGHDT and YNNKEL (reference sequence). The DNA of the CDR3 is TGTGCCAGCAGCCAAGGACAACTAGGGTTCACCGGGGAGCTGTTTTTT. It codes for CASSQGQLGFTGELFF.

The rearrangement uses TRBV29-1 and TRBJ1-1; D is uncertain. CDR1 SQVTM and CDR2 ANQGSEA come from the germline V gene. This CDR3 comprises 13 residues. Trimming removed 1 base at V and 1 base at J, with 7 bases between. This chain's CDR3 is CSVEVQQNTEAFF. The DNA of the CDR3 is TGCAGCGTTGAAGTGCAACAGAACACTGAAGCTTTCTTT.